This section outlines one T cell receptor beta chain sequence together with its context. Its antigen is still unknown. This CDR3 contains 15 residues. V lost 3 bases and J lost 5; bases outside the gene matches: 5. Germline CDR1 reads KGHSH; CDR2 reads LQKENI. This entry is derived from a study of cytotoxic CD8 clonotypes in ibrutinib-treated CLL. Study-wide points: Starting clonality was above that of age-matched healthy donors and tracked circulating CD8+ T-cell counts. Clonality went up at the time of ibrutinib response, stayed stable in sustained remission, and later dropped back toward its baseline level at progression.

Only in-frame clones appear in the TCRdb table, and some are missing; sequencing was by immunoSEQ multiplex PCR. The sample comprises some 290,000 clones, roughly 80% of which are singletons, and roughly 7% rests with the top ten. This receptor was taken from a human donor with chronic lymphocytic leukemia. V is TRBV18 and J is TRBJ2-1; TRBD1 aligns across 9 bases. Material: PBMCs, obtained before ibrutinib treatment. The chain's CDR3 is CASSPRDRANNEQFF. CDR3 nucleotide sequence: TGTGCCAGCTCACCGCGGGACAGGGCCAACAATGAGCAGTTCTTC.